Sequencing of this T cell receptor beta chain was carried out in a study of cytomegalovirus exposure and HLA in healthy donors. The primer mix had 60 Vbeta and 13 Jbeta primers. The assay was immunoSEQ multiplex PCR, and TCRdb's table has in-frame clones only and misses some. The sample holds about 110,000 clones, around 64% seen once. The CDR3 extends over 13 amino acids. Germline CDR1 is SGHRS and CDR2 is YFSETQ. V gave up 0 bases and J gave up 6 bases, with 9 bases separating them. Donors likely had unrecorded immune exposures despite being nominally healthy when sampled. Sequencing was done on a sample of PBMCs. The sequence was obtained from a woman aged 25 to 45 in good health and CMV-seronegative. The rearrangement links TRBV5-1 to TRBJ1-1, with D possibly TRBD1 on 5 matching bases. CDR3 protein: CASSLEGASEAFF. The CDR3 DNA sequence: TGCGCCAGCAGCTTGGAAGGGGCGTCTGAAGCTTTCTTT.